Described below is a single T cell receptor (beta chain) sequence and its context. As yet, its antigen is unknown. This specimen comes from a study of response to subunit inactivated influenza vaccine. Study observations and caveats: Authors suggested that a seasonal influenza vaccination recruits few new T cells each time.

TCRdb fed the RT-PCR reads into MiXCR, producing one record per CDR3 protein. Of 500,000 or so distinct CDR3 sequences in the sample, approximately 16% were seen once. Germline-derived CDR1 and CDR2 are SEHNR and FQNEAQ (reference sequence). Trimming removed 1 base from V and 2 bases from J, with 13 bases in between. The CDR3 is 16 residues long. The gene calls are TRBV7-9 and TRBJ2-3; maybe TRBD2 (6 bases). The source is a man between 50 and 69 years old who received an inactivated influenza vaccine. The source was CD4+ T cells sorted from PBMCs, collected less than 30 months after vaccination. The CDR3 bases are TGTGCCAGCAGCTTAGGAACGGGACTCAACACAGATACGCAGTATTTT. This sequence encodes CASSLGTGLNTDTQYF.